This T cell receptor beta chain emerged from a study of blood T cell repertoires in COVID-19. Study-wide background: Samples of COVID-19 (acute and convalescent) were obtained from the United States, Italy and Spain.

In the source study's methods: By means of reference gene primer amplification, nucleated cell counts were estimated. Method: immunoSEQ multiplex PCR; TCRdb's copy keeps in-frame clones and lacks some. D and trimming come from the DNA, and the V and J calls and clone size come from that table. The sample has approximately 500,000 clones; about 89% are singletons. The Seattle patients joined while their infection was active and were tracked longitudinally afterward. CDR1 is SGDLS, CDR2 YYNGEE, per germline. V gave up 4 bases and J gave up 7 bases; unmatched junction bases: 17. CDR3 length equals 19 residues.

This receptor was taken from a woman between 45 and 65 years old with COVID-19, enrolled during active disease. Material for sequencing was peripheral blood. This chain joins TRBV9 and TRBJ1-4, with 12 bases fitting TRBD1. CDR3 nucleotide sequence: TGTGCCAGCAGCCGCCCCTTCCCGGGACAGGGGGCGATAAGTGAAAAACTGTTTTTT. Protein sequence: CASSRPFPGQGAISEKLFF.